The 15 T cell receptor beta chains below all came from one sample that was sequenced in a study of PD-1 blockade in classical Hodgkin lymphoma. Assay used: immunoSEQ multiplex PCR; TCRdb lists only in-frame clones, some missing. The table records about 84,000 clones, 89% of them present only once. There was relapse after autologous stem cell transplantation in every patient, and there was variation in brentuximab vedotin exposure. The source material was peripheral blood mononuclear cells (PBMCs), sampled at baseline. Receptors originate from a human donor with classical Hodgkin lymphoma.

The chain has TRBV28 and TRBJ1-5, with D perhaps TRBD1 (6 bases). Germline V lookup: CDR1 MDHEN, CDR2 SYDVKM. The CDR3 totals 16 residues. The ends were cut back, 0 bases at V and 0 bases at J, with 9 bases in the middle. CDR3 DNA: TGTGCCAGCAGTTTATGGACAGGAAGTAGCAATCAGCCCCAGCATTTT. Its protein is CASSLWTGSSNQPQHF.

The chain carries TRBV5-1 and TRBJ2-1; TRBD2 agrees at 8 bases. V was clipped by 1 base and J by 0 bases; unmatched bases: 9. Germline values: CDR1 SGHRS, CDR2 YFSETQ. CDR3 size: 18 residues. CDR3 loop: CASSLFRIGTSSYNEQFF. The DNA for the CDR3 is TGCGCCAGCAGCTTGTTCAGAATAGGGACTAGCTCCTACAATGAGCAGTTCTTC.

The V call is TRBV30, the J call TRBJ2-1; no clear D gene. V lost 4 bases to trimming and J lost 6 bases, with 16 bases between them. Germline V gene data show CDR1 as GTSNPN and CDR2 as SVGIG (reference sequence). The CDR3 contains 14 residues. CDR3 sequence reads: CAWTRMRASNEQFF. DNA of the CDR3: TGTGCCTGGACTCGTATGAGAGCAAGCAATGAGCAGTTCTTC.

V and J are TRBV19 and TRBJ2-7, with 8 bases matching TRBD2. CDR1 and CDR2 (germline): LNHDA, SQIVND (reference sequence). Trimming took 6 bases from V and 5 from J; bases not matched to a gene: 9. The CDR3 length is 14 residues. CDR3 protein: CASSFLGREDEQYF. The CDR3 DNA is TGTGCCAGTAGCTTCCTCGGGAGGGAAGACGAGCAGTACTTC.

The gene calls are TRBV11-2 and TRBJ2-1, with TRBD2 matching 11 bases. V trimming: 1 base; J trimming: 0 bases; junction bases outside the gene matches: 8. Per the germline V gene, CDR1 is SGHAT and CDR2 is FQNNGV. The CDR3 loop spans 19 amino acids. The chain's CDR3 is CASSLATSGIDSSYNEQFF. The CDR3 DNA follows: TGTGCCAGCAGCTTAGCGACTAGCGGGATAGACAGCTCCTACAATGAGCAGTTCTTC.

The CDR3 protein is CASSFSTNEQFF. For the CDR3, the DNA is TGTGCCAGCAGCTTTTCTACCAATGAGCAGTTCTTC. This sequence joins TRBV5-6 and TRBJ2-1; D remains ambiguous. The germline V gene has CDR1 SGHDT and CDR2 YYEEEE. The V end was cut by 2 bases, the J end by 6 bases, with 6 bases between. This CDR3 is built from 12 residues.

The chain has TRBV7-9 and TRBJ2-1, with D possibly being TRBD2 (6 bases). The germline V gene encodes CDR1 SEHNR and CDR2 FQNEAQ (reference sequence). The CDR3 loop spans 15 amino acids. The V end lost 2 bases, the J end lost 2 bases, and 10 bases lay between the germline ends. The DNA for the CDR3 is TGTGCCAGCAGCTTAATGGAGGGACCCTACAATGAGCAGTTCTTC. It specifies CASSLMEGPYNEQFF.

The chain is built from TRBV6-4 and TRBJ2-1; 7 positions agree with TRBD2. CDR1 and CDR2 (germline): MRHNA, SNTAGT. The CDR3 consists of 15 residues. J was trimmed by 7 bases and V by 3 bases; bases with no gene match: 9. The CDR3 DNA reads as TGTGCCAGCAGTGAAGCAGCGGGATTCGTAAATGAGCAGTTCTTC. This codes for CASSEAAGFVNEQFF.

V is TRBV20-1 and J is TRBJ2-7, with no clear D. CDR1 DFQATT and CDR2 SNEGSKA come from the germline V gene (reference sequence). The ends were cut back, 3 bases at V and 3 bases at J, with 6 bases in the middle. The CDR3 runs to 11 residues. In DNA, the CDR3 is TGCAGTGCTAGGCAGGACTACGAGCAGTACTTC. This translates into CSARQDYEQYF.

The chain has TRBV6-1 and TRBJ1-1, with D possibly matching TRBD1 (5 bases). The V gene's germline CDR1 is MNHNS and CDR2 SASEGT. This CDR3 has 11 residues. V was clipped by 8 bases and J by 10 bases, with 14 bases between them. The CDR3 sequence: CASATTGGAFF. The DNA of the CDR3 is TGTGCCAGCGCCACAACGGGGGGAGCTTTCTTT.

V usage is TRBV28 and J usage is TRBJ2-3; D uncertain. The CDR3 runs to 14 residues. Germline-derived CDR1 and CDR2 are MDHEN and SYDVKM. V lost 4 bases to trimming and J lost 0 bases, with 8 bases between them. In DNA form, the CDR3 reads TGTGCCAGCAGTTCCCCCGCGAGCACAGATACGCAGTATTTT. This gives the protein CASSSPASTDTQYF.

This chain joins TRBV19 and TRBJ1-2; the match to TRBD1 covers 9 bases. The V and J ends lost 6 bases and 1 base, in that order; junction bases with no gene match: 6. From germline, CDR1 is LNHDA and CDR2 SQIVND (reference sequence). The CDR3 is 15 residues long. The CDR3 nucleotides are TGTGCCAGTAGGACGGGACAGGGAAATAACTATGGCTACACCTTC. It yields the protein CASRTGQGNNYGYTF.

J is TRBJ2-7 and V is TRBV27, with 7 bases that match TRBD2. CDR1 is MNHEY and CDR2 is SMNVEV in the germline V gene (reference sequence). This CDR3 has 13 residues. With V trimmed by 6 bases and J by 4 bases, 6 bases remained unmatched. The CDR3 sequence is CASSYTGGYEQYF. The CDR3 DNA reads TGTGCCAGCAGCTACACGGGAGGATACGAGCAGTACTTC.

The genes are TRBV10-3 and TRBJ2-1; TRBD2 matches 7 bases. Germline V CDR1 and CDR2: ENHRY, SYGVKD. V shed 8 bases and J 5 bases; nucleotides not matched to a gene: 12. The CDR3 is 15 residues long. In nucleotides, the CDR3 is TGTGCCATCGGGGTTAGTAGCGGGCAAAACAATGAGCAGTTCTTC. It specifies CAIGVSSGQNNEQFF.

The V call is TRBV11-1, the J call TRBJ2-7, with D uncertain. The CDR3 runs 14 residues. Germline lookup yields CDR1 SGHAT and CDR2 FQDESV (reference sequence). V was cut by 5 bases and J by 5 bases, with 16 bases left in between. CDR3 sequence: CASSQAIGRDEQYF. The CDR3 coding sequence is TGTGCCAGCAGCCAGGCCATTGGCCGGGACGAGCAGTACTTC.